This TCR beta chain was captured by sequencing in a study of cytomegalovirus exposure and HLA in healthy donors. A multiplex PCR was run with 60 Vbeta primers and 13 Jbeta primers. Profiling relied on immunoSEQ multiplex PCR, and the TCRdb table lists in-frame clones only, not all of them. The sample gives 75,000 to 100,000 clones, 65% to 85% of which show up once; about 5.5% is in the top ten. This CDR3 is built from 15 residues. The germline V gene has CDR1 KGHSH and CDR2 LQKENI. Losses at the gene ends were 3 bases for V and 7 bases for J; bases not matched to a gene: 9. J is TRBJ2-4 and V is TRBV18, with TRBD2 matching 7 bases. The TCR comes from a middle-aged man in good health and CMV-seropositive. Sequencing was performed on PBMCs. The chain's CDR3 is CASSPPSPGGNIQYF. CDR3 nucleotide sequence: TGTGCCAGCTCACCCCCCAGCCCCGGGGGGAACATTCAGTACTTC.